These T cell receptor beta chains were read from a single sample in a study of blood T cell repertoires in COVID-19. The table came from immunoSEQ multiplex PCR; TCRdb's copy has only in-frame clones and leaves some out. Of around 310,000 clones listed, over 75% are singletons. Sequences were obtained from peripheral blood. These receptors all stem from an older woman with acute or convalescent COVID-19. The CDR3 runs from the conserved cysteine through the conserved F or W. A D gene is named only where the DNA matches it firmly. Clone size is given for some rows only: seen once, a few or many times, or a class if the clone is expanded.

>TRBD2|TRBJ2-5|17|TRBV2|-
CASSEGGSGGLGETQYF
TGTGCCAGCAGTGAAGGCGGTAGCGGGGGCCTTGGGGAGACCCAGTACTTC
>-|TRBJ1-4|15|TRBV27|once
CASSLWWQAGEKLFF
TGTGCCAGCAGTTTATGGTGGCAGGCCGGTGAAAAACTGTTTTTT
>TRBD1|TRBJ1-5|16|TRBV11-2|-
CASSLGRGQGHQPQHF
TGTGCCAGCAGCTTAGGGCGGGGACAGGGGCATCAGCCCCAGCATTTT
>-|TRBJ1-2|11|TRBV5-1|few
CASRDSYGYTF
TGCGCCAGCAGGGACAGCTATGGCTACACCTTC
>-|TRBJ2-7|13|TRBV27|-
CASSLVGLREQYF
TGTGCCAGCAGTTTGGTGGGGCTCCGCGAGCAGTACTTC
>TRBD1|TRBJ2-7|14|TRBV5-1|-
CASSSGTGVDEQYF
TGCGCCAGCAGCTCCGGGACAGGGGTCGACGAGCAGTACTTC
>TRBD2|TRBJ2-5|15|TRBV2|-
CASSEQGGLRETQYF
TGTGCCAGCAGTGAACAGGGAGGGCTGAGAGAGACCCAGTACTTC
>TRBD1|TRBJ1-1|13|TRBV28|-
CASSRQGRTEAFF
TGTGCCAGCAGCCGACAGGGGCGAACTGAAGCTTTCTTT
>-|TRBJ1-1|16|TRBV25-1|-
CASSDGSGRRLAEAFF
TGTGCCAGCAGTGATGGGTCAGGGAGGCGGTTAGCTGAAGCTTTCTTT
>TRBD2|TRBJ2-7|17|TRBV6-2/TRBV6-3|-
CASSYIISGGSGYEQYF
TGTGCCAGCAGTTACATCATCTCGGGAGGATCAGGCTACGAGCAGTACTTC
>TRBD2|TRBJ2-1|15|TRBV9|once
CASSVQGLAGGEQFF
TGTGCCAGCAGCGTACAGGGACTAGCGGGGGGTGAGCAGTTCTTC
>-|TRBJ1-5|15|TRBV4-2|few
CASSQGGDSNQPQHF
TGTGCCAGCAGCCAAGGTGGAGACAGTAATCAGCCCCAGCATTTT
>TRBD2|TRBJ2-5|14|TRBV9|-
CASSSSGGRETQYF
TGTGCCAGCAGCTCGAGCGGGGGGCGGGAGACCCAGTACTTC